These 31 T cell receptor beta chains were sequenced from one sample in a study of human T cells and chemical hapten exposure. Each CDR3 protein gets one entry after TCRdb re-called the RACE reads with MiXCR. The sample lists a few hundred thousand distinct CDR3 sequences, about 9% occurring once. As to time point: pre-sensitization, week 0. Sample treatment: therapeutic diphenylcyclopropenone sensitization with weekly scalp DPC. The sequences come from whole blood, collected in connection with sensitization to the hapten diphenylcyclopropenone (DPC). Receptors were obtained from a woman aged 40 to 50 with alopecia areata. Some clones in this sample may be carry-over from other donors' samples.

This clonotype has more than one count but fewer than ten. For the CDR3, the DNA is TGTGCCAGCCCCCTATTGCAGTATTTT. Translated, it gives CASPLLQYF. The rearrangement uses TRBV27 and TRBJ2-3; no reliable D call. The CDR3 sequence is 9 residues long. CDR1 is MNHEY, CDR2 SMNVEV, per germline (reference sequence). The germline V and J ends were trimmed by 8 bases and 11 bases, with 8 bases remaining between them.

This clonotype occurred a few times. The chain's CDR3 is CSVEVGGPYEQYF. In nucleotides, the CDR3 is TGCAGCGTTGAAGTGGGCGGACCCTACGAGCAGTACTTC. This rearrangement joins TRBV29-1 to TRBJ2-7; no clear D gene. Between the trimmed V and J ends, which lost 1 base and 2 bases, there was a span of 9 bases. Germline V gene data show CDR1 as SQVTM and CDR2 as ANQGSEA. The CDR3 has 13 amino acids.

The rearrangement links TRBV7-2 to TRBJ1-4, with unresolved D. The CDR3 sequence is 14 residues long. Deletions cut 1 base from V and 6 bases from J, with 9 bases between. Germline V gives CDR1 SGHTA, CDR2 FQGNSA. CDR3 sequence: CASSLGFADEKLFF. The DNA of the CDR3 is TGTGCCAGCAGCTTAGGGTTCGCGGATGAAAAACTGTTTTTT.

The genes are TRBV2 and TRBJ1-3, with a possible D match to TRBD1 (5 bases). V was cut by 6 bases and J by 0 bases, with 18 bases left in between. CDR1 is SNHLY and CDR2 is FYNNEI in the germline V gene. There are 17 residues in the CDR3. The CDR3 region is CASRRDGVISSGNTIYF. The CDR3 bases are TGTGCCAGCAGACGGGACGGAGTTATTAGCTCTGGAAACACCATATATTTT.

The chain couples TRBV11-2 to TRBJ2-1; D perhaps matches TRBD2 (5 bases). Germline CDR1 SGHAT, CDR2 FQNNGV. V lost 5 bases, J lost 8 bases, and 16 bases lay in between. There are 14 residues in the CDR3. The CDR3 sequence: CASSERLARDEQFF. The CDR3 bases are TGTGCCAGCAGCGAAAGATTAGCGCGGGATGAGCAGTTCTTC. Using reference TRBV11-2 and TRBJ2-1 for the parts outside the CDR3, the full variable domain is EAGVAQSPRYKIIEKRQSVAFWCNPISGHATLYWYQQILGQGPKLLIQFQNNGVVDDSQLPKDRFSAERLKGVDSTLKIQPAKLEDSAVYLCASSERLARDEQFFGPGTRLTVL.

The CDR3 DNA reads TGTGCCAGCAAAGGAGCGGGGATATACAATGAGCAGTTCTTC. It is translated as CASKGAGIYNEQFF. V and J are TRBV7-2 and TRBJ2-1; TRBD2 aligns across 7 bases. Germline V lookup: CDR1 SGHTA, CDR2 FQGNSA. V was clipped by 7 bases and J by 4 bases; unmatched bases: 7. The CDR3 has 14 residues.

This clonotype was seen a few times. J is TRBJ2-5 and V is TRBV4-1; no firm D call. The CDR3 runs to 15 residues. With 1 base removed from V and 2 bases from J, the gap between germline ends came to 11 bases. CDR1 MGHRA and CDR2 YSYEKL come from the germline V gene. CDR3 protein: CASSQVAFTQETQYF. CDR3 nucleotides: TGCGCCAGCAGCCAAGTCGCCTTTACTCAAGAGACCCAGTACTTC.

The chain links TRBV20-1 to TRBJ2-7, with D maybe TRBD1 (5 bases). Trimming cost V 4 bases and J 5 bases, with 15 bases left between them. The CDR3 has 13 residues. Germline loops: CDR1 DFQATT, CDR2 SNEGSKA (reference sequence). The CDR3 bases are TGCAGTGCTAAGGGGCGGTTTGTGGACGAGCAGTACTTC. It codes for CSAKGRFVDEQYF.

The chain couples TRBV12-3 or TRBV12-4 to TRBJ1-2, with D unresolved. This CDR3 has 12 residues. Between the trimmed V and J ends, which lost 3 bases and 3 bases, there was a span of 5 bases. CDR3 DNA: TGTGCCAGCAGTTTGGGGTACTATGGCTACACCTTC. Protein product: CASSLGYYGYTF.

This clonotype came up a few times. CDR3 DNA sequence: TGTGCCAGCAGTTTCGGGACATTGAACACCGGGGAGCTGTTTTTT. Protein product: CASSFGTLNTGELFF. The V call is TRBV6-6, the J call TRBJ2-2; perhaps TRBD1 as D (6 bases). CDR1 and CDR2 from the germline V gene are MNHNY and SVGAGI (reference sequence). The V and J ends lost 4 bases and 1 base respectively, with 10 bases between them. The CDR3 consists of 15 residues.

This clonotype has only a few counts. The chain employs TRBV12-3 or TRBV12-4 and TRBJ2-3, with 7 bases that match TRBD2. This CDR3 region has 14 residues. The ends lost 6 bases at V and 5 bases at J; junction bases unmatched: 8. The CDR3 DNA is TGTGCCAGCAGACCCGGACTAGAAGTAGATACGCAGTATTTT. As protein: CASRPGLEVDTQYF.

The CDR3 region is CASSLRATTGANVLTF. The CDR3, as DNA: TGTGCCAGCAGCTTAAGGGCGACGACTGGGGCCAACGTCCTGACTTTC. The V gene is TRBV7-2, the J gene TRBJ2-6; D unresolved. This CDR3 contains 16 residues. Trimming shortened V by 2 bases and J by 2 bases, and 10 bases separated the two germline ends. CDR1 and CDR2 (germline): SGHTA, FQGNSA. The full variable domain, in which reference TRBV7-2 and TRBJ2-6 provide the parts outside the CDR3, is GAGVSQSPSNKVTEKGKDVELRCDPISGHTALYWYRQSLGQGLEFLIYFQGNSAPDKSGLPSDRFSAERTGGSVSTLTIQRTQQEDSAVYLCASSLRATTGANVLTFGAGSRLTVL.

This clonotype was found a few times. This chain links TRBV3-1 with TRBJ1-1; D possibly corresponds to TRBD1 (5 bases). Germline CDR1 is LGHDT and CDR2 is YNNKEL (reference sequence). Trimming left V 2 bases short and J 5 bases short, with 12 bases between. CDR3 length equals 14 residues. CDR3 sequence (DNA): TGTGCCAGCAGCCAACGAGGGGAGAGGACTGAAGCTTTCTTT. It specifies CASSQRGERTEAFF.

J is TRBJ1-1 and V is TRBV12-3 or TRBV12-4; tentatively, D is TRBD1 (5 bases). This CDR3 region has 13 residues. The ends were cut back, 2 bases at V and 11 bases at J, with 15 bases in the middle. The CDR3 DNA is TGTGCCAGCAGTTTACGGGGCGAAAGGTTGGCTTTCTTT. Residues: CASSLRGERLAFF.

In this sample, this clonotype turned up a few times. The chain combines TRBV7-9 with TRBJ2-3; 10 bases agree with TRBD2. Germline V gene sequence: CDR1 SEHNR, CDR2 FQNEAQ (reference sequence). The J segment lost 2 bases and the V segment lost 6 bases, leaving 8 bases of the junction unmatched. The CDR3 extends over 16 amino acids. For the CDR3, the DNA is TGTGCCAGCAGTCCTCCGACTAGCGGGCCCACAGATACGCAGTATTTT. This encodes CASSPPTSGPTDTQYF.

Many counts were recorded for this clonotype. The chain has TRBV6-2 or TRBV6-3 and TRBJ2-4; D is ambiguous. This CDR3 has 12 amino acids. The germline CDR1 and CDR2 sequences are MNHEY and SVGEGT. Deletions cut 6 bases from V and 5 bases from J, with 8 bases between. The CDR3 nucleotides read TGTGCCAGCAGCTTTACTCAAAACATTCAGTACTTC. It translates to CASSFTQNIQYF.

At least ten counts were recorded for this clonotype. This chain connects TRBV28 to TRBJ1-5; D may be TRBD1 (5 bases). With 0 bases removed from V and 0 bases from J, the gap between germline ends came to 6 bases. Germline CDR1 MDHEN, CDR2 SYDVKM. CDR3 size: 15 residues. The DNA of the CDR3 is TGTGCCAGCAGTTTATGGGGGGGTAGCAATCAGCCCCAGCATTTT. Amino acid sequence: CASSLWGGSNQPQHF.

The sample holds a few counts of this clonotype. This chain links TRBV6-2 or TRBV6-3 with TRBJ2-7, with 8 bases identical to TRBD2. This CDR3 spans 15 amino acids. Germline CDR1 MNHEY, CDR2 SVGEGT. With V trimmed by 0 bases and J by 2 bases, 3 bases remained unmatched. CDR3 loop: CASSYSGLVAYEQYF. As DNA, the CDR3 is TGTGCCAGCAGTTACTCGGGACTAGTCGCCTACGAGCAGTACTTC.

In this sample, this clonotype turned up a few times. This chain joins TRBV12-5 and TRBJ2-1, with 7 bases aligning to TRBD2. The CDR3 is 19 amino acids. Germline trimming cut 3 bases from V and 3 bases from J; bases unmatched to any gene: 17. Germline CDR1 is LGHNT and CDR2 is FRNRAP. The CDR3 DNA is TGTGCTAGTGGTTTCTTCGCGGACGTGCGGGAGCTGCTCTACAATGAGCAGTTCTTC. It encodes CASGFFADVRELLYNEQFF.

This clonotype has at least ten counts. The genes are TRBV2 and TRBJ2-1; a weak D match, TRBD2 (6 bases). The CDR3 is 14 amino acids. Germline V gene data show CDR1 as SNHLY and CDR2 as FYNNEI. Trimming took 4 bases from V and 9 from J, leaving 16 bases between them. CDR3 residues: CASSGDFLGPEQFF. CDR3 DNA sequence: TGTGCCAGCAGTGGGGACTTCCTGGGCCCTGAGCAGTTCTTC.

A remark on this clonotype: The junction shows a germline mismatch at one end, possibly a read error. This sequence joins TRBV7-7 and TRBJ2-3, with a tentative D call TRBD2 (6 bases). The CDR3 sequence is 15 residues long. CDR1 and CDR2 (germline): SSHAT, FNYEAQ (reference sequence). This CDR3 reads CASSPGAGRTDTQYF. The CDR3 region has the DNA TGTGCTAGCAGTCCCGGGGCGGGACGCACAGATACGCAGTATTTT.

The CDR3 loop is CASSQEYESGGGDTQYF. As DNA, the CDR3 is TGCGCCAGCAGCCAAGAATATGAGTCAGGGGGTGGAGATACGCAGTATTTT. The V and J genes are TRBV4-3 and TRBJ2-3; 7 bases map to TRBD1. Trimming at V came to 0 bases and at J to 5 bases, leaving 11 bases not matched to a gene. Germline V gives CDR1 LGHNA, CDR2 YSLEER. There are 17 residues in the CDR3.

The sample holds a few counts of this clonotype. The chain employs TRBV5-1 and TRBJ2-5; 7 bases are shared with TRBD2. The CDR3 loop spans 14 amino acids. Germline V gene data show CDR1 as SGHRS and CDR2 as YFSETQ. The trim removed 2 bases at V and 3 bases at J, leaving 4 bases unmatched. The CDR3 loop reads CASSFSLAEETQYF. CDR3 bases: TGCGCCAGCAGCTTTAGTCTAGCGGAAGAGACCCAGTACTTC.

CDR3 loop: CASSPPDGQNTGELFF. The CDR3 DNA follows: TGTGCCAGCTCACCACCGGATGGACAGAACACCGGGGAGCTGTTTTTT. This chain joins TRBV18 and TRBJ2-2; a possible D gene is TRBD1 (5 bases). CDR1 KGHSH and CDR2 LQKENI come from the germline V gene. Trimming took off 0 bases at V and 1 base at J, with 9 bases between the two ends. The CDR3 is 16 amino acids.

V gene TRBV3-1 combines with J gene TRBJ2-3; D not certain. Trimming shortened V by 2 bases and J by 4 bases, and 10 bases separated the two germline ends. Germline-derived CDR1 and CDR2 are LGHDT and YNNKEL (reference sequence). The CDR3 covers 14 residues. The DNA of the CDR3 is TGTGCCAGCAGCCAATCCCCGTGGCCAGATACGCAGTATTTT. It specifies CASSQSPWPDTQYF.

The table lists this clonotype with many counts. The V and J genes are TRBV9 and TRBJ1-1; D remains unclear. V was cut by 0 bases and J by 1 base, with 4 bases left in between. This CDR3 has 13 residues. CDR1 SGDLS and CDR2 YYNGEE come from the germline V gene. This CDR3 reads CASSVAPNTEAFF. The CDR3 bases are TGTGCCAGCAGCGTAGCCCCGAACACTGAAGCTTTCTTT.

The chain couples TRBV29-1 to TRBJ1-5; the D gene is possibly TRBD1 (6 bases). Between the trimmed V and J ends, which lost 7 bases and 3 bases, there was a span of 10 bases. The CDR3 is 12 residues long. Germline-derived CDR1 and CDR2 are SQVTM and ANQGSEA. CDR3 in amino acids: CSAGQPNQPQHF. CDR3 bases: TGCAGCGCAGGACAGCCCAATCAGCCCCAGCATTTT.

The chain carries TRBV28 and TRBJ2-3; D unresolved. The CDR3 covers 14 residues. V gave up 6 bases and J gave up 1 base, with 11 bases separating them. CDR1 and CDR2 from the germline V gene are MDHEN and SYDVKM. The CDR3 DNA follows: TGTGCCAGCAGCTCGCGGACCCGCACAGATACGCAGTATTTT. Translation: CASSSRTRTDTQYF.

The chain couples TRBV29-1 to TRBJ2-6; 7 positions agree with TRBD1. Germline V CDR1 and CDR2: SQVTM, ANQGSEA. The CDR3 consists of 16 residues. The J segment lost 1 base and the V segment lost 3 bases, leaving 6 bases of the junction unmatched. The DNA for the CDR3 is TGCAGCGTTGACGACAGGGTCAGATCTGGGGCCAACGTCCTGACTTTC. It encodes CSVDDRVRSGANVLTF.

This clonotype showed up many times. The chain carries TRBV10-3 and TRBJ1-5; the match to TRBD1 covers 9 bases. Trimming cost V 1 base and J 3 bases; bases outside gene matches: 4. Germline CDR1 reads ENHRY; CDR2 reads SYGVKD. CDR3 length: 16 residues. This CDR3 is CAISEWGDRVNQPQHF. The CDR3 nucleotides are TGTGCCATCAGTGAGTGGGGGGACAGGGTCAATCAGCCCCAGCATTTT.

The CDR3 nucleotides read TGTGCCAGCAGTGTCCTAGCGGGAGTACCCACAGATACGCAGTATTTT. Its protein is CASSVLAGVPTDTQYF. The chain joins TRBV2 to TRBJ2-3; 10 bases fit TRBD2. V trimming: 4 bases; J trimming: 2 bases; junction bases outside the gene matches: 6. The CDR3 is 16 residues long. CDR1 and CDR2 from the germline V gene are SNHLY and FYNNEI.